The clone carrying this T cell receptor (beta chain) was seen repeatedly, ten times or more. What it binds is not known. The germline V and J ends were trimmed by 4 bases and 7 bases, with 9 bases remaining between them. The CDR3 spans 12 residues. CDR1 and CDR2 from the germline V gene are SGHNT and YYREEE (reference sequence). This sample stems from a study of T cell repertoires in cytomegalovirus infection. Overall study: Based on public TCR beta signatures, there were indications of CMV infection and of a matching HLA type. Notes on the study in general: Frequencies of public TCR beta families were cumulated, and this identified carriers of CMV plus the relevant HLA.

MiXCR was run by TCRdb on the reads, yielding one entry per CDR3 protein. Of some 57,000 distinct CDR3 sequences listed, around 33% are singletons. Source material: PBMCs, sequenced either directly or after in vitro stimulation (not recorded which). The receptor was isolated from a human donor in good health (CMV status not recorded). Some clones in this sample may be carry-over from other donors' samples. The gene calls are TRBV5-4 and TRBJ2-1; unclear D gene. In DNA form, the CDR3 reads TGTGCCAGCAGCCTAACTGGGAATGAGCAGTTCTTC. Protein product: CASSLTGNEQFF.